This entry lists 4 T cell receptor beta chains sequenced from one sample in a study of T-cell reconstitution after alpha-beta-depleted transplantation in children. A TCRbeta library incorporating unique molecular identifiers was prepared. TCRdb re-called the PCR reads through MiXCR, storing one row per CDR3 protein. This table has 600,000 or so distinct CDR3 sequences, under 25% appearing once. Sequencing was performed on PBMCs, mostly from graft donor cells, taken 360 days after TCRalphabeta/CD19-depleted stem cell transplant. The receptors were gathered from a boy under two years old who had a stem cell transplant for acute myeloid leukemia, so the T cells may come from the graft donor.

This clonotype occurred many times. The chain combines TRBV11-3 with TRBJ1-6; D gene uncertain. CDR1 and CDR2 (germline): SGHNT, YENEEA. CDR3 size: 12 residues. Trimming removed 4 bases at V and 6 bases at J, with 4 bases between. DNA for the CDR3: TGTGCCAGCAGCTCGCTTAATTCACCCCTCCACTTT. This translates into CASSSLNSPLHF.

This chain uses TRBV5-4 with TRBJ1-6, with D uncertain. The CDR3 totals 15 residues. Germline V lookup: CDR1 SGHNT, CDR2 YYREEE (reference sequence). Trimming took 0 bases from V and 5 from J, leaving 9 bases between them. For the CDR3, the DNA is TGTGCCAGCAGCTTGGAGTTGGGGAATAATTCACCCCTCCACTTT. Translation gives CASSLELGNNSPLHF.

CDR3 loop: CASSKSEGYTF. The CDR3 DNA sequence: TGTGCCAGCAGTAAATCCGAGGGCTACACCTTC. The chain links TRBV11-2 to TRBJ1-2; D not certain. V lost 6 bases to trimming and J lost 8 bases, with 10 bases between them. This CDR3 has 11 amino acids. Germline V CDR1 and CDR2: SGHAT, FQNNGV.

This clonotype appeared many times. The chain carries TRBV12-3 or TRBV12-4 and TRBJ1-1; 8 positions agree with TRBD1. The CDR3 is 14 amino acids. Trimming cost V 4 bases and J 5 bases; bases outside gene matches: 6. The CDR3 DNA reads TGTGCCAGCAGTTGGCCAGGGGACAGGACTGAAGCTTTCTTT. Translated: CASSWPGDRTEAFF.